Listed below are T cell receptor beta chains from one sample, sequenced in a study of OX40 agonist ivuxolimab in advanced cancers. The method was immunoSEQ multiplex PCR; TCRdb's version includes in-frame clones alone and lacks a portion of them. There are approximately 11,000 clones in the sample; about 89% occur only once, and 25% to 35% lies in the top ten. The source material was CD4+ or CD8+ T cells sorted from blood, sampled in a trial of the OX40 agonist ivuxolimab. The receptor set was obtained from an adult with an advanced solid tumor such as melanoma, head and neck, liver or kidney cancer. The CDR3 runs from the conserved cysteine through the conserved F or W. The order of the fields is D gene, J gene, clone size, V gene, CDR3 DNA, CDR3 protein. D genes are given only for firm matches. Only some rows state a clone size, as once, few, many or a class for expanded clones.

d_call: .
j_call: TRBJ2-7
clone_size: .
v_call: TRBV5-1
cdr3_nt: TGCGCCGGCAGCTTTAAGCGCGGGCTTCTGGGGTTGTTCTACGAGCAGTACTTC
cdr3_aa: CAGSFKRGLLGLFYEQYF

d_call: TRBD2
j_call: TRBJ2-1
clone_size: .
v_call: TRBV4-1
cdr3_nt: TGCGCCAGCAGCCAAGATAGCGCGGGAGTCGGCAATGAGCAGTTCTTC
cdr3_aa: CASSQDSAGVGNEQFF

d_call: TRBD1
j_call: TRBJ1-3
clone_size: few
v_call: TRBV4-1
cdr3_nt: TGCGCCAGCAGCCAAGATGGAGGGGGCGGAAACACCATATATTTT
cdr3_aa: CASSQDGGGGNTIYF

d_call: .
j_call: TRBJ2-7
clone_size: .
v_call: TRBV19
cdr3_nt: TGTGCCAGTAGTATTACCTGGGACATCTACGAGCAGTACTTC
cdr3_aa: CASSITWDIYEQYF

d_call: .
j_call: TRBJ2-7
clone_size: .
v_call: TRBV9
cdr3_nt: TGTGCCAGCAGCCCGACCGGGGGCCAGCAGTACTTC
cdr3_aa: CASSPTGGQQYF

d_call: TRBD1
j_call: TRBJ1-3
clone_size: .
v_call: TRBV6-5
cdr3_nt: TGTGCCAGCAGTGCGACAGGGATCGGAAACACCATATATTTT
cdr3_aa: CASSATGIGNTIYF

d_call: TRBD1
j_call: TRBJ2-7
clone_size: .
v_call: TRBV5-1
cdr3_nt: TGCGCCAGCAGGTTTTTTACAGGGGGCTACGAGCAGTACTTC
cdr3_aa: CASRFFTGGYEQYF

d_call: .
j_call: TRBJ2-7
clone_size: .
v_call: TRBV28
cdr3_nt: TGTGCCAGCAGTCTGGGTAGCTACGAGCAGTACTTC
cdr3_aa: CASSLGSYEQYF

d_call: .
j_call: TRBJ2-5
clone_size: .
v_call: TRBV20-1
cdr3_nt: TGCAGTGCTAGGGGGCAAGAGACCCAGTACTTC
cdr3_aa: CSARGQETQYF

d_call: TRBD1
j_call: TRBJ1-1
clone_size: .
v_call: TRBV5-1
cdr3_nt: TGCGCCAGCAGCTTTTTCTTGACAGGGACCATGAACACTGAAGCTTTCTTT
cdr3_aa: CASSFFLTGTMNTEAFF

d_call: TRBD2
j_call: TRBJ2-7
clone_size: .
v_call: TRBV19
cdr3_nt: TGTGCCAGTAGTATTTCTAGCGGGGGCGAGCAGTACTTC
cdr3_aa: CASSISSGGEQYF

d_call: .
j_call: TRBJ2-1
clone_size: .
v_call: TRBV27
cdr3_nt: TGTGCCAGCAGTTTCCTGAGTGTTGAGAGCTCCTACAATGAGCAGTTCTTC
cdr3_aa: CASSFLSVESSYNEQFF

d_call: .
j_call: TRBJ1-5
clone_size: .
v_call: TRBV14
cdr3_nt: TGTGCCAGCAGCCAAGAGGGGGGTCAGCCCCAGCATTTT
cdr3_aa: CASSQEGGQPQHF

d_call: .
j_call: TRBJ2-1
clone_size: .
v_call: TRBV4-1
cdr3_nt: TGCGCCAGCAGCCAATTCTTAGCCTATGAGCAGTTCTTC
cdr3_aa: CASSQFLAYEQFF

d_call: .
j_call: TRBJ2-2
clone_size: .
v_call: TRBV28
cdr3_nt: TGTGCCAGCAGTTTATTCGGGGACGCGAACACCGGGGAGCTGTTTTTT
cdr3_aa: CASSLFGDANTGELFF

d_call: TRBD2
j_call: TRBJ2-2
clone_size: .
v_call: TRBV15
cdr3_nt: TGTGCCACCAGCAAACCGGGACTAGACACCGGGGAGCTGTTTTTT
cdr3_aa: CATSKPGLDTGELFF

d_call: TRBD2
j_call: TRBJ2-5
clone_size: .
v_call: TRBV19
cdr3_nt: TGTGCCAGTAGTGTCCCTAGCGGGGAGGGCCGAGAGACCCAGTACTTC
cdr3_aa: CASSVPSGEGRETQYF

d_call: .
j_call: TRBJ2-3
clone_size: .
v_call: TRBV19
cdr3_nt: TGTGCCAGTAGTATAGATTCGGGTTTTAGCACAGATACGCAGTATTTT
cdr3_aa: CASSIDSGFSTDTQYF

d_call: TRBD2
j_call: TRBJ2-1
clone_size: .
v_call: TRBV7-7
cdr3_nt: TGTGCTAGCAGCCACGGACTAGCGGGAGTCCGTGATGTCGACAATGAGCAGTTCTTC
cdr3_aa: CASSHGLAGVRDVDNEQFF

d_call: TRBD2
j_call: TRBJ2-7
clone_size: .
v_call: TRBV5-6
cdr3_nt: TGTGCCAGCAGCTTCGGATCGGGGGGCGAGCAGTACTTC
cdr3_aa: CASSFGSGGEQYF

d_call: .
j_call: TRBJ2-1
clone_size: .
v_call: TRBV27
cdr3_nt: TGTGCCAGCAGTTTAAGGGGGAGCTCCTACAATGAGCAGTTCTTC
cdr3_aa: CASSLRGSSYNEQFF

d_call: TRBD1
j_call: TRBJ2-5
clone_size: few
v_call: TRBV27
cdr3_nt: TGTGCCAGCCGGGACAGAGGGAGAGAGACCCAGTACTTC
cdr3_aa: CASRDRGRETQYF

d_call: TRBD2
j_call: TRBJ2-1
clone_size: .
v_call: TRBV6-6
cdr3_nt: TGTGCCAGCAGTTTTCTAGCGGGAGAACAGAATGAGCAGTTCTTC
cdr3_aa: CASSFLAGEQNEQFF

d_call: .
j_call: TRBJ1-1
clone_size: .
v_call: TRBV18
cdr3_nt: TGTGCCAGCTCACGTGACAGTTTGAACACTGAAGCTTTCTTT
cdr3_aa: CASSRDSLNTEAFF

d_call: .
j_call: TRBJ1-2
clone_size: .
v_call: TRBV1
cdr3_nt: TGCACCAGTAGCTGTCGGGGGTCTAACTATGGCTACACCTTC
cdr3_aa: CTSSCRGSNYGYTF

d_call: .
j_call: TRBJ1-3
clone_size: few
v_call: TRBV30
cdr3_nt: TGTGCCTGGAAGGCCGCGGGAAACACCATATATTTT
cdr3_aa: CAWKAAGNTIYF

d_call: .
j_call: TRBJ2-6
clone_size: .
v_call: TRBV11-2
cdr3_nt: TGTGCCAGCAGCTTAGCTGACAACGGGGGCTCTGGGGCCAACGTCCTGACTTTC
cdr3_aa: CASSLADNGGSGANVLTF

d_call: .
j_call: TRBJ1-6
clone_size: .
v_call: TRBV7-9
cdr3_nt: TGTGCCAGCAGCAGAGTGGACGGGGCGAATTCACCCCTCCACTTT
cdr3_aa: CASSRVDGANSPLHF

d_call: TRBD1
j_call: TRBJ2-5
clone_size: .
v_call: TRBV7-3
cdr3_nt: TGTGCCAGCAGCCCGGGACAGCTAGAAGAGACCCAGTACTTC
cdr3_aa: CASSPGQLEETQYF

d_call: .
j_call: TRBJ2-1
clone_size: .
v_call: TRBV29-1
cdr3_nt: TGCAGCGTTGAGGATTACAATGAGCAGTTCTTC
cdr3_aa: CSVEDYNEQFF

d_call: TRBD1
j_call: TRBJ1-1
clone_size: .
v_call: TRBV5-8
cdr3_nt: TGTGCCAGCACCGAGACAGGGGGCACTGAAGCTTTCTTT
cdr3_aa: CASTETGGTEAFF

d_call: TRBD2
j_call: TRBJ2-1
clone_size: .
v_call: TRBV15
cdr3_nt: TGTGCCACCAGCCGCGGACTAGCGGGGTCATACAATGAGCAGTTCTTC
cdr3_aa: CATSRGLAGSYNEQFF

d_call: TRBD2
j_call: TRBJ2-5
clone_size: .
v_call: TRBV2
cdr3_nt: TGTGCCAGCAGTGAAGCGCTAGCGGGGGAAGAGACCCAGTACTTC
cdr3_aa: CASSEALAGEETQYF

d_call: .
j_call: TRBJ2-7
clone_size: .
v_call: TRBV11-2
cdr3_nt: TGTGCCAGCAGCTTAGATATGAGGGACTACGAGCAGTACTTC
cdr3_aa: CASSLDMRDYEQYF

d_call: TRBD2
j_call: TRBJ2-7
clone_size: large
v_call: TRBV28
cdr3_nt: TGTGCCAGCAGCTATCGTTGGGCCTCTAGCGGGATAAGGACCTACGAGCAGTACTTC
cdr3_aa: CASSYRWASSGIRTYEQYF

d_call: .
j_call: TRBJ2-4
clone_size: .
v_call: TRBV19
cdr3_nt: TGTGCCAGTAGTATAGATCTGGGGATTCAGTACTTC
cdr3_aa: CASSIDLGIQYF

d_call: TRBD1
j_call: TRBJ1-2
clone_size: once
v_call: TRBV12-5
cdr3_nt: TGTGCTAGTGGCTTGGGGGACGGTCGGACAGGGATAAACTATGGCTACACCTTC
cdr3_aa: CASGLGDGRTGINYGYTF

d_call: .
j_call: TRBJ1-4
clone_size: .
v_call: TRBV5-4
cdr3_nt: TGTGCCAGCAGCTTCGTTGGGGGAGCAACTAATGAAAAACTGTTTTTT
cdr3_aa: CASSFVGGATNEKLFF

d_call: .
j_call: TRBJ2-7
clone_size: .
v_call: TRBV7-9
cdr3_nt: TGTGCCAGCAGCCCAAGGGACATCGATCCTACGAGCCAGTACTTC
cdr3_aa: CASSPRDIDPTSQYF

d_call: .
j_call: TRBJ2-1
clone_size: .
v_call: TRBV28
cdr3_nt: TGTGCCAGCAGTCTGGGGACCCCTGAGCAGTTCTTC
cdr3_aa: CASSLGTPEQFF

d_call: .
j_call: TRBJ2-2
clone_size: .
v_call: TRBV28
cdr3_nt: TGTGCCAGCAGTTTACGACAGCGTACCGGGGAGCTGTTTTTT
cdr3_aa: CASSLRQRTGELFF

d_call: TRBD1
j_call: TRBJ2-7
clone_size: .
v_call: TRBV27
cdr3_nt: TGTGCCAGCAGCACCCGCGACAGGGCTGCGAGGGAGCAGTACTTC
cdr3_aa: CASSTRDRAAREQYF

d_call: .
j_call: TRBJ1-3
clone_size: few
v_call: TRBV5-4
cdr3_nt: TGTGCCAGCAGCTTAGAGTCTCCTGGAAACACCATATATTTT
cdr3_aa: CASSLESPGNTIYF

d_call: .
j_call: TRBJ1-2
clone_size: .
v_call: TRBV4-1
cdr3_nt: TGCGCCAGCAGCCAAGACCCCTACACCCCTCTCTACACCTTC
cdr3_aa: CASSQDPYTPLYTF

d_call: .
j_call: TRBJ1-5
clone_size: .
v_call: TRBV6-1
cdr3_nt: TGTGCCAGCAGTGAACACAGTGGTAACAATCAGCCCCAGCATTTT
cdr3_aa: CASSEHSGNNQPQHF